This is a list of T cell receptor beta chains from one sample in a study of B cell selection in AIRE deficiency. Clones were read by immunoSEQ multiplex PCR, and TCRdb kept only the in-frame ones, dropping some. The sample consists of roughly 25,000 clones, over 95% of them appearing once. Material: CD4+CD127+ conventional T cells sorted from PBMCs. All receptors come from a human donor in good health. CDR3s include the opening cysteine and the closing phenylalanine or tryptophan. Each record gives: V gene, J gene, CDR3 protein.

V: TRBV6-4; J: TRBJ1-5; CDR3: CASSLEGDQPQHF
V: TRBV25-1; J: TRBJ2-6; CDR3: CASSEPGTGANVLTF
V: TRBV4-1; J: TRBJ2-1; CDR3: CASSQLGTGGGFEQFF
V: TRBV28; J: TRBJ1-2; CDR3: CASSLMTGANYGYTF
V: TRBV9; J: TRBJ1-6; CDR3: CASSVGNNSPLHF
V: TRBV4-2; J: TRBJ2-2; CDR3: CASSQVSSGGRGGELFF
V: TRBV5-6; J: TRBJ2-5; CDR3: CASSLAGGPGETQYF
V: TRBV19; J: TRBJ1-3; CDR3: CASSRGGGNTIYF
V: TRBV5-1; J: TRBJ2-7; CDR3: CASSLSPTTGNEQYF
V: TRBV27; J: TRBJ2-7; CDR3: CASSFFRGKNEQYF
V: TRBV28; J: TRBJ1-6; CDR3: CASSLERWGRSSPLHF
V: TRBV5-5; J: TRBJ2-3; CDR3: CASTRLGGLPTDTQYF
V: TRBV2; J: TRBJ1-5; CDR3: CASSEDGGQPQHF
V: TRBV11-3; J: TRBJ2-2; CDR3: CASSLGTITGELFF
V: TRBV21-1; J: TRBJ1-1; CDR3: CASSKREMNTEAFF
V: TRBV5-1; J: TRBJ2-1; CDR3: CASSAPGQGIYNEQFF
V: TRBV7-9; J: TRBJ1-1; CDR3: CATTLTGNTEAFF
V: TRBV10-3; J: TRBJ1-3; CDR3: CAIKEGLTSGNTIYF
V: TRBV2; J: TRBJ2-1; CDR3: CASSEIPGLAGSYNEQFF
V: TRBV9; J: TRBJ2-7; CDR3: CASSSVAGAVYEQYF
V: TRBV2; J: TRBJ2-5; CDR3: CASRRVKGLANHQETQYF
V: TRBV11-2; J: TRBJ2-7; CDR3: CASSLDTPTSGGSTIKEQYF
V: TRBV21-1; J: TRBJ2-3; CDR3: CASSKVQEITDTQYF
V: TRBV18; J: TRBJ2-1; CDR3: CASSPSASSYNEQFF
V: TRBV6-1; J: TRBJ1-2; CDR3: CASRRTALNYGYTF
V: TRBV2; J: TRBJ1-2; CDR3: CASSVSRGNGYTF
V: TRBV18; J: TRBJ2-7; CDR3: CASSPIDSSYEQYF
V: TRBV28; J: TRBJ2-1; CDR3: CASSGYLGLAGGEQFF
V: TRBV5-5; J: TRBJ1-6; CDR3: CASSLHFNNSPLHF
V: TRBV7-3; J: TRBJ1-1; CDR3: CASSSTVNTEAFF
V: TRBV6-6; J: TRBJ1-5; CDR3: CASSLGSNQPQHF
V: TRBV5-1; J: TRBJ1-5; CDR3: CASSLAGASNQPQHF
V: TRBV7-7; J: TRBJ2-1; CDR3: CASSLERGNEQFF
V: TRBV7-8; J: TRBJ1-1; CDR3: CASSPGTANTEAFF
V: TRBV27; J: TRBJ1-1; CDR3: CASSFEGKRRNTEAFF
V: TRBV5-1; J: TRBJ1-1; CDR3: CASSFGGQERTEAFF
V: TRBV13; J: TRBJ1-3; CDR3: CASSRRTGQGADTIYF
V: TRBV5-1; J: TRBJ2-7; CDR3: CASSWTSGRDEQYF
V: TRBV21-1; J: TRBJ2-5; CDR3: CASSTPDRAQETQYF
V: TRBV4-2; J: TRBJ1-1; CDR3: CASSSKATGGNTEAFF
V: TRBV29-1; J: TRBJ1-2; CDR3: CSDLMTDGLSGYTF
V: TRBV6-5; J: TRBJ2-7; CDR3: CASRALAGGRYEQYF
V: TRBV5-1; J: TRBJ1-1; CDR3: CASSSLARSTEAFF
V: TRBV25-1; J: TRBJ2-4; CDR3: CASSTSGRGIQYF
V: TRBV7-2; J: TRBJ2-2; CDR3: CASSLNLASGTGELFF
V: TRBV15; J: TRBJ2-6; CDR3: CATSSQGPGVGGANVLTF